This TCR beta chain is drawn from a study of T cells in women clearing cervical HPV infection. The repertoire was sequenced with immunoSEQ multiplex PCR; TCRdb's copy has only in-frame clones and lacks some. The repertoire shows about 30,000 clones; the top ten hold under 8%. Comment on this clone: The sequenced fragment ends 3 residues before the CDR3 boundary, so the rest is inferred from the germline J gene.

CDR3 length equals 15 residues. CDR1 MGHRA and CDR2 YSYEKL come from the germline V gene. The sequencing input was blood buffy coat. J is TRBJ1-4 and V is TRBV4-1, with 7 nucleotides matching TRBD1. This sequence was found in a woman aged 18-69 years with a cervical HPV16 infection that either progressed to CIN3+ or cleared (not recorded which). This CDR3 is CASSPITGTESKLFF. Partial CDR3 DNA: TGCGCCAGCAGCCCTATAACCGGGACAGAGAGTAAA.